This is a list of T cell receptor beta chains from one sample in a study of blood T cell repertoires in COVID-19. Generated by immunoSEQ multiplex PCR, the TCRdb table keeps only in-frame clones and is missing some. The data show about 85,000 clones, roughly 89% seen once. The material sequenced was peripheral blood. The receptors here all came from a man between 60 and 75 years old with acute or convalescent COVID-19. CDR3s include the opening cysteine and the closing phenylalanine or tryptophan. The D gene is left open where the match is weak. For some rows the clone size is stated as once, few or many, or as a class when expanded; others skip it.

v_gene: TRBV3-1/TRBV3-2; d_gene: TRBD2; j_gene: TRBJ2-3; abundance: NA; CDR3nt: TGTGCCAGCAGCCAAGTCAGCGGGGGGCCCCGGGATACGCAGTATTTT; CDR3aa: CASSQVSGGPRDTQYF
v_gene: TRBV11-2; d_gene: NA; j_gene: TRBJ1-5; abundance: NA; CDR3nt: TGTGCCAGCAGCCCATCTTGGGGAGATAGCAATCAGCCCCAGCATTTT; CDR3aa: CASSPSWGDSNQPQHF
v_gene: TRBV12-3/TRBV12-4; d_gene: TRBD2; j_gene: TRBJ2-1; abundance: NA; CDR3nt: TGTGCCAGCAGTCCTAGCGGGGGGGTTGAGCAGTTCTTC; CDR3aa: CASSPSGGVEQFF
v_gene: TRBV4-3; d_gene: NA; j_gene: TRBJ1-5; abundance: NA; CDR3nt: TGCGCCAGCAGCCAAGACCTCGCGAGGCCCCAGCATTTT; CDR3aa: CASSQDLARPQHF
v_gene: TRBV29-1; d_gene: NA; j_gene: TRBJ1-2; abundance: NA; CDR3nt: TGCAGCGTTGAAACTTTTCTCGGCTATGGCTACACCTTC; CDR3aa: CSVETFLGYGYTF
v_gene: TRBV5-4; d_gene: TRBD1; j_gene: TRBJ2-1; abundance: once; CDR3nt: TGTGCCAGCAGCTTGGGGGACAGGGGGCTCAATGAGCAGTTCTTC; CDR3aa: CASSLGDRGLNEQFF
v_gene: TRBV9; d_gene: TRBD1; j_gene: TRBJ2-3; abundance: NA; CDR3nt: TGTGCCAGCAGCGTAATTACTAGAGGGGGCCCCGCCCCATCTAGCACAGATACGCAGTATTTT; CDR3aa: CASSVITRGGPAPSSTDTQYF
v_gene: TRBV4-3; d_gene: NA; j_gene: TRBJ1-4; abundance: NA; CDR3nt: TGCGCCAGCAGCCAAGAAAGGTCCTCCGGGGAGCGCGAAAAACTGTTTTTT; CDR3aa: CASSQERSSGEREKLFF
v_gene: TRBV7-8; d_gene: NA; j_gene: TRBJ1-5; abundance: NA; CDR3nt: TGTGCCAGCAGCTTAGCGAGGGGGTACAATCAGCCCCAGCATTTT; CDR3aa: CASSLARGYNQPQHF
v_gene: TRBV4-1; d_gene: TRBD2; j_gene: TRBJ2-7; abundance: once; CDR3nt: TGCGCCAGCAGCCAGCTATATACTAGCGGGCTGTCCTACGAGCAGTACTTC; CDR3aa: CASSQLYTSGLSYEQYF
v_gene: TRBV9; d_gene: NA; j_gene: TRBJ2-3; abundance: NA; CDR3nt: TGTGCCAGCAGCGTAGAGAGCGGAACTCTAACAGGGACGCAGTATTTT; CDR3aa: CASSVESGTLTGTQYF
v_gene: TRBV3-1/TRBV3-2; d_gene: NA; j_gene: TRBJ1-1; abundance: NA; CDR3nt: TGTGCCAGCAGCCAAGGGCAGGGTACTGAAGCTTTCTTT; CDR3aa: CASSQGQGTEAFF
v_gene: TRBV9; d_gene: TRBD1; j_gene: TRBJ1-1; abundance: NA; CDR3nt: TGTGCCAGCAGCCCACAGGGGAGCGCGAACACTGAAGCTTTCTTT; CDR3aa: CASSPQGSANTEAFF
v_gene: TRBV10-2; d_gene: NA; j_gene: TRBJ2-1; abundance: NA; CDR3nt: TGCGCCAGCAGTGAGCAGGGTGATGAGCAGTTCTTC; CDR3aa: CASSEQGDEQFF
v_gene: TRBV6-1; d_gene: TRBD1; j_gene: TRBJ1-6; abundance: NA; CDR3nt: TGTGCCAGCAGTGACGGGACAGGGGGCGTAGGCTATAATTCACCCCTCCACTTT; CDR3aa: CASSDGTGGVGYNSPLHF
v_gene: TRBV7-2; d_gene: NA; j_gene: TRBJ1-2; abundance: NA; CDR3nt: TGTGCCAGCAGCTTAGGCACAGGTACCCCCTATGGCTACACCTTC; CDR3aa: CASSLGTGTPYGYTF